The sample holds a few counts of the clone carrying this T cell receptor beta chain. Antigen unknown. The read comes to an end 3 residues before the CDR3 does, leaving the germline J gene to fill in the end. The sample belongs to a study of T cell clonality in common variable immunodeficiency. The CDR3 totals 14 residues. Germline CDR1 SEHNR, CDR2 FQNEAQ (reference sequence). Trimming stripped 5 bases from V and 3 bases from J, with 14 bases between. TCRdb keeps only in-frame clones here, not all; method: immunoSEQ multiplex PCR. The sample presents over 13,000 clones, none singletons. Findings and limits, study-wide: The cause of increased CVID clonality remains unclear without subpopulation sequencing. Reportedly, TCR beta sequences from common variable immunodeficiency showed fewer deletions and N-nucleotide insertions.

CVID meant reduced serum IgG, IgA and/or IgM plus specific antibody deficiency. CVID subjects were 15 female and 29 male, aged roughly 9 to 64. The specimen sequenced was peripheral blood mononuclear cells. The V and J genes are TRBV7-9 and TRBJ2-7; D unclear. This clonotype was obtained from a human donor with common variable immunodeficiency. CDR3 region: CASSQIFTDYEQYF. Incomplete CDR3 DNA: TGTGCCAGCAGCCAGATTTTCACCGACTACGAG.